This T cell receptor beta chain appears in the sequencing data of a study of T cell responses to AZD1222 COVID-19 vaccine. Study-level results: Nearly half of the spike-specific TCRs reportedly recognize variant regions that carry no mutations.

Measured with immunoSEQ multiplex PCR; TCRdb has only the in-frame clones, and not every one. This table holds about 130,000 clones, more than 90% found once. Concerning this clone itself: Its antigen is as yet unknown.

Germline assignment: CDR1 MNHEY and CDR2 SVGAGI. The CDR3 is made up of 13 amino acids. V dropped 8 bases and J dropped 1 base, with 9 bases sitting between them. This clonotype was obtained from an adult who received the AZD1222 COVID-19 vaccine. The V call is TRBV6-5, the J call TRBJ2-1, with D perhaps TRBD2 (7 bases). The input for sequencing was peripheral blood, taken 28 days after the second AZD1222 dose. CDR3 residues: CASRGASYNEQFF. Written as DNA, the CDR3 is TGTGCCAGCCGGGGGGCTTCCTACAATGAGCAGTTCTTC.